The source of this T cell receptor (beta chain) is a study of cytotoxic CD8 clonotypes in ibrutinib-treated CLL. Produced via immunoSEQ multiplex PCR; TCRdb's table is partial and in-frame only. The sample contains some 92,000 clones, 70% to 80% of which appear only once. There are 13 residues in the CDR3. The germline V and J ends were trimmed by 0 bases and 7 bases, with 9 bases remaining between them. Germline V lookup: CDR1 ENHRY, CDR2 SYGVKD. The material was PBMCs, obtained after 24 months of ibrutinib treatment. The rearrangement uses TRBV10-3 and TRBJ1-1, with D hard to call. The origin of this receptor is a human donor with chronic lymphocytic leukemia. The CDR3 spells CAISESPPVEAFF. The CDR3 bases are TGTGCCATCAGTGAGTCTCCTCCAGTTGAAGCTTTCTTT.